The 27 T cell receptor beta chains given below trace back to one sample, sequenced in a study of blood T cell repertoires in COVID-19. Sequencing was performed with immunoSEQ multiplex PCR; in TCRdb, only in-frame clones are kept and a portion is missing. The sample has under 300,000 clones, around 90% seen once; the top ten hold 2.5% to 3%. Source material: PBMCs or T cells enriched from blood (not recorded which). All receptors come from a woman between 50 and 59 years old who had recovered from COVID-19.

This clone was observed a few times. Here the CDR3 reads CASSYAPGLNTEAFF. The CDR3 DNA is TGTGCCAGCAGTTACGCGCCGGGTTTGAACACTGAAGCTTTCTTT. This chain connects TRBV6-2 or TRBV6-3 to TRBJ1-1; no firm D call. Deletions cut 2 bases from V and 0 bases from J, with 10 bases between. Germline-derived CDR1 and CDR2 are MNHEY and SVGEGT. CDR3 length equals 15 residues.

The chain couples TRBV30 to TRBJ2-5, with a weak D call TRBD2 (8 bases). There are 14 residues in the CDR3. Germline values: CDR1 GTSNPN, CDR2 SVGIG (reference sequence). Trimming stripped 1 base from V and 12 bases from J, with 21 bases between. CDR3 nucleotides: TGTGCCTGGAGTGACCTTAACGGGAGGGGGCTCAAGTACTTC. Translated, it gives CAWSDLNGRGLKYF.

The chain carries TRBV19 and TRBJ1-1, with TRBD1 as a possible D gene (5 bases). Deletions cut 1 base from V and 8 bases from J, with 14 bases between. The CDR3 is 14 residues long. The germline V gene has CDR1 LNHDA and CDR2 SQIVND (reference sequence). This CDR3 reads CASSIVGSRQEAFF. The CDR3 DNA sequence: TGTGCCAGTAGTATAGTGGGGTCCCGACAGGAAGCTTTCTTT.

The chain couples TRBV6-5 to TRBJ1-2; the match to TRBD1 covers 7 bases. The trim removed 6 bases at V and 2 bases at J, leaving 9 bases unmatched. There are 15 residues in the CDR3. Germline V gene data show CDR1 as MNHEY and CDR2 as SVGAGI. The CDR3 loop reads CASSQPKQGNYGYTF. The DNA for the CDR3 is TGTGCCAGCAGCCAACCGAAACAGGGGAACTATGGCTACACCTTC.

The chain combines TRBV9 with TRBJ1-2; D ambiguous. CDR3 length: 14 amino acids. Germline V lookup: CDR1 SGDLS, CDR2 YYNGEE. V lost 0 bases, J lost 7 bases, and 13 bases lay in between. DNA for the CDR3: TGTGCCAGCAGCGTAGTTGGCAGCGGGGTTGGCTACACCTTC. Residues: CASSVVGSGVGYTF.

This chain links TRBV3-1 (or the pseudogene TRBV3-2) with TRBJ1-2; D possibly corresponds to TRBD1 (6 bases). CDR1 and CDR2 (germline): LGHDT, YNNKEL (reference sequence). CDR3 length equals 15 residues. Between the trimmed V and J ends, which lost 3 bases and 0 bases, there was a span of 11 bases. The CDR3 DNA reads TGTGCCAGCAGCCAGATAAACAGGGCTAACTATGGCTACACCTTC. It translates to CASSQINRANYGYTF.

The chain couples TRBV19 to TRBJ2-2; 10 bases map to TRBD1. Germline assignment: CDR1 LNHDA and CDR2 SQIVND (reference sequence). The CDR3 totals 14 residues. The ends lost 6 bases at V and 5 bases at J; junction bases unmatched: 3. The chain's CDR3 is CASRRDRGTGELFF. As DNA, the CDR3 is TGTGCCAGTAGGCGGGACAGGGGAACCGGGGAGCTGTTTTTT.

On this clone: The same CDR3 is also encoded by other DNA sequences in this sample. The CDR3 DNA is TGTGCCAGCAGCGTAGGCGGGAGCTCCTACGAGCAGTACTTC. Protein product: CASSVGGSSYEQYF. The chain has TRBV9 and TRBJ2-7; 7 bases map to TRBD2. Germline V CDR1 and CDR2: SGDLS, YYNGEE. This CDR3 comprises 14 residues. V was clipped by 0 bases and J by 0 bases; unmatched bases: 0.

The CDR3: CASSQGKWAGVTDTQYF. The CDR3 DNA follows: TGTGCCAGCAGCCAAGGGAAATGGGCGGGAGTCACAGATACGCAGTATTTT. The chain carries TRBV3-1 (or the pseudogene TRBV3-2) and TRBJ2-3, with TRBD2 matching 7 bases. The V segment lost 1 base and the J segment 2 bases; nucleotides outside the gene matches: 9. The CDR3 length is 17 residues. Germline lookup yields CDR1 LGHDT and CDR2 YNNKEL (reference sequence).

This chain links TRBV9 with TRBJ2-7; 8 bases agree with TRBD1. The length of the CDR3 is 16 residues. V shed 2 bases and J 4 bases; nucleotides not matched to a gene: 11. From germline, CDR1 is SGDLS and CDR2 YYNGEE. The CDR3 region has the DNA TGTGCCAGCAGCGTCGAGGACAGGGTAAAATTGTACGAGCAGTACTTC. Protein product: CASSVEDRVKLYEQYF.

The V gene is TRBV4-3, the J gene TRBJ1-1; TRBD1 is a possible D gene (6 bases). Per the germline V gene, CDR1 is LGHNA and CDR2 is YSLEER. The CDR3 is 14 residues long. V dropped 0 bases and J dropped 3 bases, with 8 bases sitting between them. The CDR3 bases are TGCGCCAGCAGCCAAGATCCAGGGGACACTGAAGCTTTCTTT. This encodes CASSQDPGDTEAFF.

The genes are TRBV5-4 and TRBJ1-3; D remains ambiguous. The V end was cut by 7 bases, the J end by 0 bases, with 8 bases between. The CDR3 totals 13 residues. The germline V gene encodes CDR1 SGHNT and CDR2 YYREEE (reference sequence). CDR3 coding DNA: TGTGCCAGCCGACTGTACTCTGGAAACACCATATATTTT. It codes for CASRLYSGNTIYF.

This chain links TRBV19 with TRBJ2-3; 8 nucleotides line up with TRBD2. Trimming took 4 bases from V and 4 from J; bases not matched to a gene: 7. CDR1 and CDR2 from the germline V gene are LNHDA and SQIVND (reference sequence). The CDR3 is 15 amino acids. DNA for the CDR3: TGTGCCAGTAGTAGCCGGGCGGGAGGCCCAGATACGCAGTATTTT. It codes for CASSSRAGGPDTQYF.

The J gene is TRBJ1-2, the V gene TRBV28; D is possibly TRBD1 (5 bases). V was clipped by 5 bases and J by 4 bases, with 14 bases between them. The CDR3 is 14 residues long. Germline assignment: CDR1 MDHEN and CDR2 SYDVKM. The CDR3: CASSIGGDAYGYTF. The CDR3 DNA is TGTGCCAGCAGTATAGGAGGGGACGCCTATGGCTACACCTTC.

V is TRBV7-2 and J is TRBJ2-7; 7 bases align to TRBD1. Germline V gives CDR1 SGHTA, CDR2 FQGNSA. The V gene end was trimmed by 3 bases and the J gene end by 3 bases; junction bases not matched to a gene: 11. The CDR3 is 16 residues long. CDR3 in DNA: TGTGCCAGCAGCTTTAGGACAGGAGCGACTTTCTACGAGCAGTACTTC. Translation: CASSFRTGATFYEQYF.

V usage is TRBV6-5 and J usage is TRBJ1-2; D gene uncertain. CDR1 is MNHEY and CDR2 is SVGAGI in the germline V gene. CDR3 length: 15 amino acids. Deletions cut 6 bases from V and 5 bases from J, with 19 bases between. CDR3 nucleotide sequence: TGTGCCAGCAGCAAGCGGATCGGAGACGAATATGGCTACACCTTC. It yields the protein CASSKRIGDEYGYTF.

This rearrangement joins TRBV7-9 to TRBJ1-4; D unresolved. This CDR3 contains 16 residues. The V gene's germline CDR1 is SEHNR and CDR2 FQNEAQ (reference sequence). V was shortened by 5 bases and J by 3 bases, with 16 bases between the two germline ends. CDR3 DNA sequence: TGTGCCAGCAGCATAACCACTCCCGCGGCTAATGAAAAACTGTTTTTT. This gives the protein CASSITTPAANEKLFF. The variable domain in full, completed from reference TRBV7-9 and TRBJ1-4, reads DTGVSQNPRHKITKRGQNVTFRCDPISEHNRLYWYRQTLGQGPEFLTYFQNEAQLEKSRLLSDRFSAERPKGSFSTLEIQRTEQGDSAMYLCASSITTPAANEKLFFGSGTQLSVL.

The chain links TRBV6-5 to TRBJ2-3; TRBD1 matches at 10 bases. The CDR3 totals 15 residues. The junction had 9 bases not matched to a gene; V was cut back by 7 bases and J by 5 bases. Looked up from germline, CDR1 is MNHEY and CDR2 is SVGAGI. The CDR3 reads CASKPYGQGEDTQYF. CDR3 in DNA: TGTGCCAGCAAACCATACGGACAGGGGGAAGATACGCAGTATTTT.

This chain joins TRBV6-5 and TRBJ1-2, with TRBD1 identical over 7 bases. This CDR3 region has 14 residues. Germline values: CDR1 MNHEY, CDR2 SVGAGI. V lost 4 bases and J lost 4; bases outside the gene matches: 6. CDR3: CASSSGDRIYGYTF. CDR3 DNA sequence: TGTGCCAGCAGTTCCGGGGACAGAATCTATGGCTACACCTTC.

The V and J genes are TRBV15 and TRBJ1-1, with D maybe TRBD1 (6 bases). Germline CDR1 reads LNHNV; CDR2 reads YYDKDF (reference sequence). Between the trimmed V and J ends, which lost 1 base and 1 base, there was a span of 10 bases. This CDR3 has 15 amino acids. Written as DNA, the CDR3 is TGTGCCACCAGCAGAGTAACAGGGCGGAACACTGAAGCTTTCTTT. It codes for CATSRVTGRNTEAFF. The full variable domain, its missing parts supplied by reference TRBV15 and TRBJ1-1, is DAMVIQNPRYQVTQFGKPVTLSCSQTLNHNVMYWYQQKSSQAPKLLFHYYDKDFNNEADTPDNFQSRRPNTSFCFLDIRSPGLGDTAMYLCATSRVTGRNTEAFFGQGTRLTVV.

The chain combines TRBV30 with TRBJ2-7; 8 nucleotides line up with TRBD2. CDR3 size: 15 residues. Germline-derived CDR1 and CDR2 are GTSNPN and SVGIG (reference sequence). With V trimmed by 3 bases and J by 0 bases, 7 bases remained unmatched. The CDR3 loop is CAWRSGSANSYEQYF. For the CDR3, the DNA is TGTGCCTGGAGAAGCGGGAGCGCGAACTCCTACGAGCAGTACTTC.

This clone appeared a few times. V usage is TRBV7-3 and J usage is TRBJ2-3, with TRBD2 as a possible D gene (6 bases). The CDR3 runs to 14 residues. V lost 2 bases, J lost 2 bases, and 8 bases lay in between. In germline, CDR1 is SGHTA, CDR2 FQGTGA. CDR3 region: CASSLSGVTDTQYF. DNA of the CDR3: TGTGCCAGCAGCTTATCGGGAGTCACAGATACGCAGTATTTT.

The rearrangement uses TRBV28 and TRBJ1-2; 7 bases map to TRBD1. The V gene's germline CDR1 is MDHEN and CDR2 SYDVKM. The V gene end was trimmed by 2 bases and the J gene end by 8 bases; junction bases not matched to a gene: 2. CDR3 length: 12 residues. This chain's CDR3 is CASSLMTGGYTF. CDR3 in DNA: TGTGCCAGCAGTTTAATGACAGGGGGCTACACCTTC.

The chain links TRBV28 to TRBJ2-2, with 11 bases aligning to TRBD2. The V gene end was trimmed by 6 bases and the J gene end by 5 bases; junction bases not matched to a gene: 11. This CDR3 spans 17 amino acids. Looked up from germline, CDR1 is MDHEN and CDR2 is SYDVKM. The CDR3: CASSPTSGRFYTGELFF. DNA for the CDR3: TGTGCCAGCAGCCCTACTAGCGGGAGATTCTATACCGGGGAGCTGTTTTTT.

The CDR3 spells CSVGWGDQPQHF. DNA of the CDR3: TGCAGCGTTGGATGGGGGGATCAGCCCCAGCATTTT. The chain is built from TRBV29-1 and TRBJ1-5; possibly TRBD1 for D (5 bases). The CDR3 runs 12 residues. The ends were cut back, 4 bases at V and 5 bases at J, with 9 bases in the middle. Looked up from germline, CDR1 is SQVTM and CDR2 is ANQGSEA.

CDR3 residues: CASSQGAGGGYGYTF. CDR3 coding DNA: TGTGCCAGCAGCCAAGGGGCAGGGGGCGGCTATGGCTACACCTTC. The J gene is TRBJ1-2, the V gene TRBV3-1 (or the pseudogene TRBV3-2); 8 nucleotides line up with TRBD1. V shed 1 base, J shed 4 bases, and the junction held 5 bases outside the gene matches. CDR3 length: 15 residues. Germline values: CDR1 LGHDT, CDR2 YNNKEL (reference sequence).

This clone was observed once. This chain joins TRBV10-2 and TRBJ1-1; weak D call: TRBD1 (5 bases). Germline assignment: CDR1 WSHSY and CDR2 SAAADI. V shed 7 bases and J shed 0 bases, with 12 bases lying between them. The CDR3 has 14 amino acids. The CDR3 loop is CASMGGRVNTEAFF. Here the CDR3 DNA reads TGCGCCAGCATGGGGGGACGGGTGAACACTGAAGCTTTCTTT.